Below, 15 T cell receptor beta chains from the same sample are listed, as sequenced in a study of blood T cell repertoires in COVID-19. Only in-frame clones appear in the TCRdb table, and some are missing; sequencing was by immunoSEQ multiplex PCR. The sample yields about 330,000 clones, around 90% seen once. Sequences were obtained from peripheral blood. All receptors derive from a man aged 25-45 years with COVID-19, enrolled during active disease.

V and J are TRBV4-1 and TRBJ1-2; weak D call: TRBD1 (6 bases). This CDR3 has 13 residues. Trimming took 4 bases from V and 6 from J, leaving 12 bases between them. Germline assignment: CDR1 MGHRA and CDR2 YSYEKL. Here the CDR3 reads CASSPGARNGYTF. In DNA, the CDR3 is TGCGCCAGCAGCCCAGGGGCCAGGAATGGCTACACCTTC.

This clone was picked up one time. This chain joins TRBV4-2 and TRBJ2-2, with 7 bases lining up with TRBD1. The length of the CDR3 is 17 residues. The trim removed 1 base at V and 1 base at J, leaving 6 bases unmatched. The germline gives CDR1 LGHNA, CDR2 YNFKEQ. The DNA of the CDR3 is TGTGCCAGCAGCCAAGCCCGACAGGGTTGGAACACCGGGGAGCTGTTTTTT. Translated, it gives CASSQARQGWNTGELFF.

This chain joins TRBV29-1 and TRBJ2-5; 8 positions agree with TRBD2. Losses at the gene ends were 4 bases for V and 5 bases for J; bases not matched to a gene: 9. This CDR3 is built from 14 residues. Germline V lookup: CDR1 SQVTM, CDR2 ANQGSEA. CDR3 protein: CSVGGLAGMETQYF. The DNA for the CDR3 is TGCAGCGTTGGCGGGCTAGCGGGCATGGAGACCCAGTACTTC. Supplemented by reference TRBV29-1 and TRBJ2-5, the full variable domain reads SAVISQKPSRDICQRGTSLTIQCQVDSQVTMMFWYRQQPGQSLTLIATANQGSEATYESGFVIDKFPISRPNLTFSTLTVSNMSPEDSSIYLCSVGGLAGMETQYFGPGTRLLVL.

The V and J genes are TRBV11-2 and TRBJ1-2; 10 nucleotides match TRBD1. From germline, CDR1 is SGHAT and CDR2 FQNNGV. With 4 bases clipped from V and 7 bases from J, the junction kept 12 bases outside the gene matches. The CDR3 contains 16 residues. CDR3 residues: CASSSLRGGQGFGYTF. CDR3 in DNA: TGTGCCAGCAGCTCCTTACGGGGGGGACAGGGGTTTGGCTACACCTTC.

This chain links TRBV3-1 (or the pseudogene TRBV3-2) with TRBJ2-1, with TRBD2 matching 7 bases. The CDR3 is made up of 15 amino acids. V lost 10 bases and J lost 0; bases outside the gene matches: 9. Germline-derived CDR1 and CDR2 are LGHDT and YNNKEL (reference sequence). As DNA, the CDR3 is TGTGCCAATACCGAGGGGACTATCTCCTACAATGAGCAGTTCTTC. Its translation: CANTEGTISYNEQFF.

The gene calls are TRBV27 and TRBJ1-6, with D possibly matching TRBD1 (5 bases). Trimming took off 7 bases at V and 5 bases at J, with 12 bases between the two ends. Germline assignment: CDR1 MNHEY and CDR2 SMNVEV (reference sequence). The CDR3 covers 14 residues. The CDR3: CASMARQNNSPLHF. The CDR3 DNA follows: TGTGCCAGCATGGCGAGACAGAATAATTCACCCCTCCACTTT.

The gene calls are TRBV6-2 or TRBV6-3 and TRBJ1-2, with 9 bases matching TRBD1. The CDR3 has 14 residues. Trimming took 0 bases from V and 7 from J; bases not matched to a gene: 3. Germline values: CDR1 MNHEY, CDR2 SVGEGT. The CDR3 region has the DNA TGTGCCAGCAGTTACTCAAACAGGGGGCCTGGCTACACCTTC. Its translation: CASSYSNRGPGYTF.

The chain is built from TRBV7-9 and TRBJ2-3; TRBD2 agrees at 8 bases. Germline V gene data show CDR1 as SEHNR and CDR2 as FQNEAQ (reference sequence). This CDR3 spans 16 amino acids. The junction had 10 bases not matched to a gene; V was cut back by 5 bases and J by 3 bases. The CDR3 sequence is CASSPRRAGETDTQYF. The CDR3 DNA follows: TGTGCCAGCAGCCCTAGGAGAGCGGGAGAGACAGATACGCAGTATTTT.

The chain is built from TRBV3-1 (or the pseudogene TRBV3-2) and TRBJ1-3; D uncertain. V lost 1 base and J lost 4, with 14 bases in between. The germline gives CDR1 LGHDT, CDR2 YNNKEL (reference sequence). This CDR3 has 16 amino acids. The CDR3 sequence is CASSQAPTRYGNTIYF. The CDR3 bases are TGTGCCAGCAGCCAAGCACCAACAAGATACGGAAACACCATATATTTT.

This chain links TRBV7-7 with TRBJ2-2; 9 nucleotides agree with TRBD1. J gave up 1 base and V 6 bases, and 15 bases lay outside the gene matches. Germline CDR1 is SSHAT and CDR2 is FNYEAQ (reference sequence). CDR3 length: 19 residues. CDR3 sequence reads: CASRHASGQGTENTGELFF. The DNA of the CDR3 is TGTGCCAGCAGACACGCATCGGGACAGGGAACTGAGAACACCGGGGAGCTGTTTTTT.

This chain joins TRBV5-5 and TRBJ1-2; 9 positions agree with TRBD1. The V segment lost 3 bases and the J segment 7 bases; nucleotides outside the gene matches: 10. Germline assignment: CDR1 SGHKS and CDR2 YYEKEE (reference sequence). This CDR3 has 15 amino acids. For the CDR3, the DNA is TGTGCCAGCAGCTGGGCGGGACAGGGAGCGGTTGGCTACACCTTC. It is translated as CASSWAGQGAVGYTF.

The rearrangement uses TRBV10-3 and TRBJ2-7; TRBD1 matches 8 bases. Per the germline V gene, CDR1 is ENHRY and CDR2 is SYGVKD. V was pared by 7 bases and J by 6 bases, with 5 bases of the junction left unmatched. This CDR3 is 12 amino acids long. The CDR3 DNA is TGTGCCATCACTCCCACAGGGGGCGAGCAGTACTTC. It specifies CAITPTGGEQYF.

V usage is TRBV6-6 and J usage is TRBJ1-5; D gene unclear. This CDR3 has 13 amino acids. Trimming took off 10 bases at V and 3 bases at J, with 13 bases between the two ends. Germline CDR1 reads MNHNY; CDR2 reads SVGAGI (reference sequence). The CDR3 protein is CAISRENNQPQHF. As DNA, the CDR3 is TGTGCCATATCCCGGGAGAACAATCAGCCCCAGCATTTT.

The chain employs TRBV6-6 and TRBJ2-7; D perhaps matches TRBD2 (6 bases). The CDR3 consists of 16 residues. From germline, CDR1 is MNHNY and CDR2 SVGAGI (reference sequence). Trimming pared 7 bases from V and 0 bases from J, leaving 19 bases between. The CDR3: CASTPLGAGRSYEQYF. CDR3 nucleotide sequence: TGTGCCAGCACCCCCTTGGGAGCGGGTCGCTCCTACGAGCAGTACTTC.

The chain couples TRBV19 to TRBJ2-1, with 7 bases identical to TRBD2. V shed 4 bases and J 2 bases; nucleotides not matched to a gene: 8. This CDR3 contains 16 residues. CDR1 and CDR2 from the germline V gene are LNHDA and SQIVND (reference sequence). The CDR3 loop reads CASSTWGGGTYNEQFF. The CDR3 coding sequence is TGTGCCAGTAGTACCTGGGGGGGTGGGACCTACAATGAGCAGTTCTTC.